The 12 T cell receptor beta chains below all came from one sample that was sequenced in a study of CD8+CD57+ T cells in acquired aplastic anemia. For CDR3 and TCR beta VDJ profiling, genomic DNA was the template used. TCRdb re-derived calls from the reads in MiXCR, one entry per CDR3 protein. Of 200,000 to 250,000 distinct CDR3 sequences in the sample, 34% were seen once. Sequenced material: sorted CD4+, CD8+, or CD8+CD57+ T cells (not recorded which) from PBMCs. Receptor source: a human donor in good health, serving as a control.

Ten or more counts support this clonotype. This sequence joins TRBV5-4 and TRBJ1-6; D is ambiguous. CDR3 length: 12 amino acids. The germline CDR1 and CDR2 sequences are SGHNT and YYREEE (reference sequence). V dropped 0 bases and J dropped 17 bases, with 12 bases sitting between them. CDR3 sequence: CASSLEAGTVHF. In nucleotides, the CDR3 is TGTGCCAGCAGCTTGGAGGCAGGAACCGTCCACTTT.

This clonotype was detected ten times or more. CDR3 coding DNA: TGTGCCAGTAGTATAAGCAGGACCTACGAGCAGTACTTC. Protein: CASSISRTYEQYF. The chain has TRBV19 and TRBJ2-7; D unclear. The CDR3 is 13 amino acids. Trimming cost V 2 bases and J 2 bases, with 7 bases left between them. Germline CDR1 reads LNHDA; CDR2 reads SQIVND (reference sequence).

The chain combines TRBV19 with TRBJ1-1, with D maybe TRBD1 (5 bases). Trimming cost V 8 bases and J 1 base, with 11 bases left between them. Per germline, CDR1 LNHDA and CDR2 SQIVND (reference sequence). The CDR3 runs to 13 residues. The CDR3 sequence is CASADRSNTEAFF. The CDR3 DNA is TGTGCCAGTGCCGACAGATCGAACACTGAAGCTTTCTTT.

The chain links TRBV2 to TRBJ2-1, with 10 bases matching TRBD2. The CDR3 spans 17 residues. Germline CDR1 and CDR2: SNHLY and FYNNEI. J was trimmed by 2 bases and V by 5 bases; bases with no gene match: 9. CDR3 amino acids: CASSLGESGRAYNEQFF. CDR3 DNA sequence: TGTGCCAGCAGTTTAGGGGAAAGCGGGAGGGCCTACAATGAGCAGTTCTTC.

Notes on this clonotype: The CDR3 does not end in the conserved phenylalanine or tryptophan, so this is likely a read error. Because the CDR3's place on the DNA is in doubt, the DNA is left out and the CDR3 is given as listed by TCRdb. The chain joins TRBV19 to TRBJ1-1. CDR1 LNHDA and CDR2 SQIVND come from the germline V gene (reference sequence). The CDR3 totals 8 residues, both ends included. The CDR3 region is CASSMGLA.

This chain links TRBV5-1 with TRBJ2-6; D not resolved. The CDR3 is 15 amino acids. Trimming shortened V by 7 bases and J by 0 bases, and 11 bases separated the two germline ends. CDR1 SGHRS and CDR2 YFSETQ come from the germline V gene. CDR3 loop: CASGDGDSGANVLTF. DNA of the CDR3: TGCGCCAGCGGAGACGGTGACTCTGGGGCCAACGTCCTGACTTTC.

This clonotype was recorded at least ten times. CDR3: CSARQGPYNEQFF. In nucleotides, the CDR3 is TGCAGTGCTAGACAGGGGCCCTACAATGAGCAGTTCTTC. This chain joins TRBV20-1 and TRBJ2-1; maybe TRBD1 (6 bases). The CDR3 is 13 residues long. Germline V CDR1 and CDR2: DFQATT, SNEGSKA (reference sequence). Trimming pared 2 bases from V and 2 bases from J, leaving 7 bases between.

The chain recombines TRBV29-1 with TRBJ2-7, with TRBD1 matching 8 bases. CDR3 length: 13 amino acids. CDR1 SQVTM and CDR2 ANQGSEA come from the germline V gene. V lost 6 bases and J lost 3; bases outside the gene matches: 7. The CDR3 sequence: CSVEDREDYEQYF. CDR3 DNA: TGCAGCGTCGAGGACAGGGAGGACTACGAGCAGTACTTC.

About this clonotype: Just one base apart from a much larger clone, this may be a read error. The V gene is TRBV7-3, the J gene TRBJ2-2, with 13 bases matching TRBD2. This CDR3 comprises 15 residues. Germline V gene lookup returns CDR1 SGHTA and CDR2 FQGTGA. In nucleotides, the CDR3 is TGTGCCAGCAGCCAAGGACTAGCGGGAGCCGGGGAGCTGCTTTTT. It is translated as CASSQGLAGAGELLF.

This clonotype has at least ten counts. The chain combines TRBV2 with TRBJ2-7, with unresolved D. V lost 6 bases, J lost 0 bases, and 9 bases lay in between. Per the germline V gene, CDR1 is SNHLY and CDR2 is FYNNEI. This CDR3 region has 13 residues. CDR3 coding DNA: TGTGCCAGCAGAATGACATTCTCCTACGAGCAGTACTTC. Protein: CASRMTFSYEQYF.

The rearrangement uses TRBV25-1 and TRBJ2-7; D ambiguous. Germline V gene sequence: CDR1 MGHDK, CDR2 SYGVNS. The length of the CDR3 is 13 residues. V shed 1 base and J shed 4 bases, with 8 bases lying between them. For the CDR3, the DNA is TGTGCCAGCAGTGAATTGGAGATATACGAGCAGTACTTC. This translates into CASSELEIYEQYF.

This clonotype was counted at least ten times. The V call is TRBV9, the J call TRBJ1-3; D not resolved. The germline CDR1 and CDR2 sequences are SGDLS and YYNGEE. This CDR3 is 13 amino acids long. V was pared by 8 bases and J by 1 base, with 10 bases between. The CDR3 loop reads CASKRESGNTIYF. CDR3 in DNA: TGTGCCAGTAAGAGGGAATCTGGAAACACCATATATTTT.